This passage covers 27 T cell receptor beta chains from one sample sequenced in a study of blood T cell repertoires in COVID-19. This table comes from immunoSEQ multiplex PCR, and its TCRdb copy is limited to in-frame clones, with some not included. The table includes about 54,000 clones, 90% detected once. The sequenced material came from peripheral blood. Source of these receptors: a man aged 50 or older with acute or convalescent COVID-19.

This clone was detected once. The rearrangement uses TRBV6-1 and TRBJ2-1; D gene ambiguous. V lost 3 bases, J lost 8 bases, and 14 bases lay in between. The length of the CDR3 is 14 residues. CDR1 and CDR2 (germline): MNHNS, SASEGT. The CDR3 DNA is TGTGCCAGCAGTGATTACAGAGTAGTCGATGAGCAGTTCTTC. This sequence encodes CASSDYRVVDEQFF.

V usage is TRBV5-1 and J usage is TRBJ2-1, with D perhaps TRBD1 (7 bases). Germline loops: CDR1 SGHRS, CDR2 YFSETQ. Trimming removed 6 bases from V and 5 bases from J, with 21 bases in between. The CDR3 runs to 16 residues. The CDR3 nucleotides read TGCGCCAGCACGAAGCAGTCAGGGGGGACCCACAATGAGCAGTTCTTC. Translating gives CASTKQSGGTHNEQFF.

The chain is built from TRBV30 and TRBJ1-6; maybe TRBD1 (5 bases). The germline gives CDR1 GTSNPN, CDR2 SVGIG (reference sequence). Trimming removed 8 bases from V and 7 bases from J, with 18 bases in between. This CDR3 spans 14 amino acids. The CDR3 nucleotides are TGTGCCGGCACCGCGCAAGGGGCCAATTCACCCCTCCACTTT. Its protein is CAGTAQGANSPLHF.

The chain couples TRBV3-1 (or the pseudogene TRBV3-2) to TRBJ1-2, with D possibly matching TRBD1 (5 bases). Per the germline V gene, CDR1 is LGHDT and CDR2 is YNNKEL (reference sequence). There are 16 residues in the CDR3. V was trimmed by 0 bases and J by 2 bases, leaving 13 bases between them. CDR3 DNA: TGTGCCAGCAGCCAAGAAAGAAGGGGCAGCAACTATGGCTACACCTTC. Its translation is CASSQERRGSNYGYTF.

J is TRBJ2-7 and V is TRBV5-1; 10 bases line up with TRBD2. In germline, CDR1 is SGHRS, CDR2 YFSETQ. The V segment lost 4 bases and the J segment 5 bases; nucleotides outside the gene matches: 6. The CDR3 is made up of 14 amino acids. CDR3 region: CASSPLAGAHEQYF. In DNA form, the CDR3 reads TGCGCCAGCAGCCCCCTAGCGGGAGCCCACGAGCAGTACTTC.

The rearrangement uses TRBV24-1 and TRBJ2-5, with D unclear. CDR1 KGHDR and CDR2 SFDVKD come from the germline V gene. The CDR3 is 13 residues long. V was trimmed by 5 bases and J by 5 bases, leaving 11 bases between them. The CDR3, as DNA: TGTGCCACCAGTGCGGCAACGAGGGAGACCCAGTACTTC. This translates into CATSAATRETQYF.

For the CDR3, the DNA is TGTGCCAGCAGCTTGGAGAGGGGAGGAGAGACCCAGTACTTC. Translation: CASSLERGGETQYF. The V call is TRBV5-4, the J call TRBJ2-5, with D possibly matching TRBD2 (6 bases). Germline loops: CDR1 SGHNT, CDR2 YYREEE (reference sequence). This CDR3 spans 14 amino acids. Trimming removed 0 bases at V and 4 bases at J, with 10 bases between. Full variable domain (missing parts from reference TRBV5-4 and TRBJ2-5): ETGVTQSPTHLIKTRGQQVTLRCSSQSGHNTVSWYQQALGQGPQFIFQYYREEENGRGNFPPRFSGLQFPNYSSELNVNALELDDSALYLCASSLERGGETQYFGPGTRLLVL.

The CDR3 here is CASSFDRGQGGELFF. CDR3 DNA sequence: TGTGCCAGCAGTTTCGACAGGGGGCAGGGCGGGGAGCTGTTTTTT. V gene TRBV6-5 combines with J gene TRBJ2-2, with 10 bases aligning to TRBD1. J was trimmed by 7 bases and V by 4 bases; bases with no gene match: 6. This CDR3 spans 15 amino acids. The germline gives CDR1 MNHEY, CDR2 SVGAGI.

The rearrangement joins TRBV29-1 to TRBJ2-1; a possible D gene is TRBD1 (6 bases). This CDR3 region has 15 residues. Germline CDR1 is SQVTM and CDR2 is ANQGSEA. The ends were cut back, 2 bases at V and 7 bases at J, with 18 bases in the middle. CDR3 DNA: TGCAGCGTTGAACGGGCCAGGGGAGTGGGGAATGAGCAGTTCTTC. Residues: CSVERARGVGNEQFF.

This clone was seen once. CDR3 bases: TGTGCCAGCAGCCCGACCAGGGGAATTACACCCCTCCACTTT. This translates into CASSPTRGITPLHF. The rearrangement links TRBV3-1 (or the pseudogene TRBV3-2) to TRBJ1-6, with D perhaps TRBD1 (6 bases). This CDR3 spans 14 amino acids. Per the germline V gene, CDR1 is LGHDT and CDR2 is YNNKEL (reference sequence). Trimming stripped 4 bases from V and 11 bases from J, with 15 bases between.

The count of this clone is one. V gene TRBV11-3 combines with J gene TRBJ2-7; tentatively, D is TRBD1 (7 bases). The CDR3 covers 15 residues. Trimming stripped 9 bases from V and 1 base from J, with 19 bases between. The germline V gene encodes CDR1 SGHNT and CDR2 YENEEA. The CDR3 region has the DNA TGTGCCAGTCCGCGGGACAGTTACCTATCCTACGAGCAGTACTTC. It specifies CASPRDSYLSYEQYF.

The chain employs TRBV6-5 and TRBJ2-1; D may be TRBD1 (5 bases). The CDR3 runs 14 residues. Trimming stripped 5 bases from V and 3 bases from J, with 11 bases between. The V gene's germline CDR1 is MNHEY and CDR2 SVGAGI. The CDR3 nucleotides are TGTGCCAGCAGTCAGGGTTCCTTCTACAATGAGCAGTTCTTC. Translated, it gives CASSQGSFYNEQFF.

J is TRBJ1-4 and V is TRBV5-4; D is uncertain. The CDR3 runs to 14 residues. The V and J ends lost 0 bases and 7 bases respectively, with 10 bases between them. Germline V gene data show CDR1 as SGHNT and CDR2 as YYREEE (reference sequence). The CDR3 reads CASSLGQAPEKLFF. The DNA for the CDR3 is TGTGCCAGCAGCTTGGGGCAGGCCCCTGAAAAACTGTTTTTT.

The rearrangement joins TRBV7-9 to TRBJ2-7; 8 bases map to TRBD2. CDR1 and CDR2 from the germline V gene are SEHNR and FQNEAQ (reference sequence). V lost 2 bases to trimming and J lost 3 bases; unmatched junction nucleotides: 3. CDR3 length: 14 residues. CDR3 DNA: TGTGCCAGCAGCTTACGGGGGGGTCGCTACGAGCAGTACTTC. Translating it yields CASSLRGGRYEQYF. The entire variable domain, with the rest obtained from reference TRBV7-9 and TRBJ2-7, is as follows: DTGVSQNPRHKITKRGQNVTFRCDPISEHNRLYWYRQTLGQGPEFLTYFQNEAQLEKSRLLSDRFSAERPKGSFSTLEIQRTEQGDSAMYLCASSLRGGRYEQYFGPGTRLTVT.

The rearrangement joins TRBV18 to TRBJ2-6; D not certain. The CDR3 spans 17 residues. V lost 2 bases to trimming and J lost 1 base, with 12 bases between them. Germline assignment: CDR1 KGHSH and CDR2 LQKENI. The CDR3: CASSPGTGRSGANVLTF. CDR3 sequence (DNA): TGTGCCAGCTCACCAGGTACCGGCAGGTCTGGGGCCAACGTCCTGACTTTC. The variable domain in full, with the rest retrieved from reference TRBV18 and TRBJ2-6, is NAGVMQNPRHLVRRRGQEARLRCSPMKGHSHVYWYRQLPEEGLKFMVYLQKENIIDESGMPKERFSAEFPKEGPSILRIQQVVRGDSAAYFCASSPGTGRSGANVLTFGAGSRLTVL.

Here the CDR3 DNA reads TGCAGCATAACCGGGACTACCACAGATACGCAGTATTTT. Amino acids: CSITGTTTDTQYF. The V gene is TRBV29-1, the J gene TRBJ2-3, with TRBD2 matching over 7 bases. V lost 8 bases and J lost 2; bases outside the gene matches: 7. Germline V gene lookup returns CDR1 SQVTM and CDR2 ANQGSEA. The CDR3 consists of 13 residues.

The CDR3 here is CASSVTDTQYF. The CDR3 DNA sequence: TGCGCCAGCAGCGTAACAGATACGCAGTATTTT. The genes are TRBV5-1 and TRBJ2-3; D gene unclear. The CDR3 contains 11 residues. Trimming left V 4 bases short and J 3 bases short, with 3 bases between. In germline, CDR1 is SGHRS, CDR2 YFSETQ.

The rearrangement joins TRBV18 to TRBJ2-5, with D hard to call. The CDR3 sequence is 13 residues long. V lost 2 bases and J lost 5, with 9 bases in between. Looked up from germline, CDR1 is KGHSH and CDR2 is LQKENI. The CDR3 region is CASSPFPGETQYF. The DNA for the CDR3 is TGTGCCAGCTCACCATTTCCCGGGGAGACCCAGTACTTC. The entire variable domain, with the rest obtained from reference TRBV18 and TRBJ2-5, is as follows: NAGVMQNPRHLVRRRGQEARLRCSPMKGHSHVYWYRQLPEEGLKFMVYLQKENIIDESGMPKERFSAEFPKEGPSILRIQQVVRGDSAAYFCASSPFPGETQYFGPGTRLLVL.

The CDR3 bases are TGTGCCAGCAGCCCCCGACAGGGGGCGGCCAAAAACATTCAGTACTTC. Its translation is CASSPRQGAAKNIQYF. The rearrangement joins TRBV4-2 to TRBJ2-4; 10 nucleotides line up with TRBD1. This CDR3 contains 16 residues. V was pared by 4 bases and J by 1 base, with 4 bases of the junction left unmatched. Germline CDR1 is LGHNA and CDR2 is YNFKEQ.

This CDR3 is CASSSGTGGLDEQYF. The CDR3 nucleotides read TGTGCCAGCAGTTCCGGGACAGGGGGCTTGGACGAGCAGTACTTC. This rearrangement joins TRBV5-4 to TRBJ2-7; 12 bases are shared with TRBD1. J lost 5 bases, V lost 5 bases, and 8 bases had no gene match. The CDR3 length is 15 residues. Germline loops: CDR1 SGHNT, CDR2 YYREEE (reference sequence).

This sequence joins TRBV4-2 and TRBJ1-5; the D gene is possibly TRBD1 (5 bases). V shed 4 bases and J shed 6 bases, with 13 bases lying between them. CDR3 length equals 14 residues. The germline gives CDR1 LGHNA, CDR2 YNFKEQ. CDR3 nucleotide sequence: TGTGCCAGCAGCCGAGGCGGGGGGGGTCAGCCCCAGCATTTT. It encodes CASSRGGGGQPQHF.

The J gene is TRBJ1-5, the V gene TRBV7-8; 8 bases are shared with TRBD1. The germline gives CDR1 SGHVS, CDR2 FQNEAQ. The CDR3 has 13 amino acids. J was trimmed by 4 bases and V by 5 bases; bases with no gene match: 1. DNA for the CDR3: TGTGCCAGCAGCCGGGACAGGAATCAGCCCCAGCATTTT. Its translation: CASSRDRNQPQHF.

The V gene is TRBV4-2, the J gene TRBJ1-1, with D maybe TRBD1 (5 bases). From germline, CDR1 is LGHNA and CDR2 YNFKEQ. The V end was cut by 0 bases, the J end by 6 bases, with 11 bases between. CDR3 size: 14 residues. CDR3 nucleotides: TGTGCCAGCAGCCAAGATCAGGGCTTCGCTGAAGCTTTCTTT. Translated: CASSQDQGFAEAFF.

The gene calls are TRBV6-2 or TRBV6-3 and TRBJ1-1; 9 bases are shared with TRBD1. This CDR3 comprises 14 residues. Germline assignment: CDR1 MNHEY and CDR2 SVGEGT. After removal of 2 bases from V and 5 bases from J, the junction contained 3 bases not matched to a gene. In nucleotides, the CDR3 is TGTGCCAGCAGTTACACAGGGGGCGAGACTGAAGCTTTCTTT. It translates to CASSYTGGETEAFF.

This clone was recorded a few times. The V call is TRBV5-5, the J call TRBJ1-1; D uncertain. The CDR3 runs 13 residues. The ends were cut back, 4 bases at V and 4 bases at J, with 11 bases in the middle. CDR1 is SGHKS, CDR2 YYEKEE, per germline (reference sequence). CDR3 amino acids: CASSRERSTEAFF. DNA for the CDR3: TGTGCCAGCAGCCGGGAGAGATCCACTGAAGCTTTCTTT.

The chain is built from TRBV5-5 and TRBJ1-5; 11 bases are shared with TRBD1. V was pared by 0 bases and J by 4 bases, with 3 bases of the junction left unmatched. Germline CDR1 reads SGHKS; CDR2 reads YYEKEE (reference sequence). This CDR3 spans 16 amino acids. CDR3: CASSLGWDRGNQPQHF. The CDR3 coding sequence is TGTGCCAGCAGCTTGGGGTGGGACAGGGGGAATCAGCCCCAGCATTTT. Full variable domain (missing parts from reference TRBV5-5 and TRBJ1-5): DAGVTQSPTHLIKTRGQQVTLRCSPISGHKSVSWYQQVLGQGPQFIFQYYEKEERGRGNFPDRFSARQFPNYSSELNVNALLLGDSALYLCASSLGWDRGNQPQHFGDGTRLSIL.

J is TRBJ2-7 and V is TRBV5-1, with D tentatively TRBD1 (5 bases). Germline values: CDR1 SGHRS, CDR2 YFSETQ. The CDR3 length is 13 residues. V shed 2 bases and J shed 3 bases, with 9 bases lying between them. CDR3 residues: CASSLQVRYEQYF. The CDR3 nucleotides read TGCGCCAGCAGCTTACAGGTCCGCTACGAGCAGTACTTC.